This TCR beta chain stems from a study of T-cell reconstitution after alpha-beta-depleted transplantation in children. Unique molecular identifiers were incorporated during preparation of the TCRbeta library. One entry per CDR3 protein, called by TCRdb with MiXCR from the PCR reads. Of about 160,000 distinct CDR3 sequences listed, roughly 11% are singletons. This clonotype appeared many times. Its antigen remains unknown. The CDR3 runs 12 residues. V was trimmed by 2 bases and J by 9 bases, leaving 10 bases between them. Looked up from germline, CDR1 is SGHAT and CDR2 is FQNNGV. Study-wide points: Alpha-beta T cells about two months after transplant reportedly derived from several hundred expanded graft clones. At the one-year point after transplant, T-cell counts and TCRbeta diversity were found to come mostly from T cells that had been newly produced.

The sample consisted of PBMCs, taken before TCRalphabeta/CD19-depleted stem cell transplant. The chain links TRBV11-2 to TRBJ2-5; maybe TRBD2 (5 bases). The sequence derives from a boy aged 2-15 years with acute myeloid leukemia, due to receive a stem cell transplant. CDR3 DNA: TGTGCCAGCAGCTTAAAGACTATGGCCCAGTACTTC. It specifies CASSLKTMAQYF.